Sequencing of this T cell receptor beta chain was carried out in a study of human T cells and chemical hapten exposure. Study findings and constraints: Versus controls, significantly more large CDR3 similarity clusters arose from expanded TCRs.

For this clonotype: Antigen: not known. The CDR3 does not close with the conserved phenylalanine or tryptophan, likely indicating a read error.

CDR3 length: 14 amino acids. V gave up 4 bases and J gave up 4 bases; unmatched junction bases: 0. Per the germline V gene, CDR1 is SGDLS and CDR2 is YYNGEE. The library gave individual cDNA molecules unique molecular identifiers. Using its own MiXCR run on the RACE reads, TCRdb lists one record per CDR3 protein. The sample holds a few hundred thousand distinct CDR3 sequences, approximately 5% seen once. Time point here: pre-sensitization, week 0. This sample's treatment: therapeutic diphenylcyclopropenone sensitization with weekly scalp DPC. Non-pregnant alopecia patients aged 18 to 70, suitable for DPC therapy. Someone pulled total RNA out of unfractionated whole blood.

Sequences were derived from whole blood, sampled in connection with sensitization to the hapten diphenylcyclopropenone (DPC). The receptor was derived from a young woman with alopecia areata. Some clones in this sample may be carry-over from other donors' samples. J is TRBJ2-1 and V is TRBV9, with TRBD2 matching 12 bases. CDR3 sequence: CASSLAGGYNEQFI. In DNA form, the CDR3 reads TGTGCCAGCAGCCTAGCGGGGGGGTACAATGAGCAGTTCATC.